A selection of T cell receptor beta chains follows, all from one sample in a study of blood T cells in healthy people across ages. MiXCR, applied by TCRdb to the 5' RACE reads, yields one record per CDR3 protein. The sample lists fewer than 900,000 distinct CDR3 sequences; 35% to 40% were seen once. Sequencing was done on a sample of blood. The receptors were sampled from a young man in good health. The conserved cysteine and the conserved F or W are not part of the CDR3 here.

v_gene	CDR3aa
TRBV3-1	ASSQGSGATGELF
TRBV6-5	ASSYGPWASNYGYT
TRBV7-3	ASSKSQNTEAF
TRBV4-2	ASSARLGLGEKLF
TRBV5-1	ASSKDRPYNSPLH
TRBV5-1	ASSFDRYGQY
TRBV5-1	ASSYLPDTGEEQY
TRBV29-1	SGQGVNEQF
TRBV4-1	ASSQADEIRGSPLH
TRBV29-1	SVEDRDRGNEKLF
TRBV2	ASSEALIKAF
TRBV20-1	SARDRALYEQY
TRBV6-2/TRBV6-3	ASHLGQGGDAQY
TRBV7-2	ASSGQGRTGELF
TRBV20-1	SVQRDYSYNEQF
TRBV4-3	ASSQENLGNEQY
TRBV7-2	ASSSQGYEQY
TRBV20-1	SAREPLGGGLAEAF
TRBV15	ATSNGGDYNEQY
TRBV5-1	ASVDRDRQLNEQF
TRBV12-3/TRBV12-4	ASSDYRGGGYT
TRBV10-3	ATEATANSPLH
TRBV20-1	SAMDSGNEQF
TRBV19	ASGLISGANVLT
TRBV27	ASSTKTENTEAF
TRBV20-1	SARIGESPTGELF
TRBV6-5	ASSYPAGVNTEAF
TRBV14	ASSQGWNTDTQY
TRBV5-6	ASSLAGGQGSY
TRBV6-2/TRBV6-3	ASSPGQHGYT
TRBV5-1	ASSLSGTGLKEQF
TRBV12-3/TRBV12-4	ASSLGLGLANYNEQF
TRBV7-9	ASSHGQGGNYGYT
TRBV7-2	ASSLTGTGGSYEQY
TRBV5-1	ASSPGQHYGYT
TRBV5-1	ASSLRGESYEQY
TRBV25-1	ASSENQRGDTDTQY
TRBV7-3	ASSQSGGTDTQY
TRBV7-9	ASSSTPGQGQKLF
TRBV7-3	ASSSGLLNNSPLH
TRBV4-2	TSSQVRGSYNEQF
TRBV12-3/TRBV12-4	ASSPLAGGGTDTQY
TRBV7-2	ASSSNANQPQH
TRBV27	ASSLGRTTDTQY
TRBV7-9	ASTLSRGRRSSYEQY
TRBV20-1	SASRRALNQPQH
TRBV7-3	ASSFGGATFTDTQY
TRBV9	ASSVPAASGGPSTDTQY